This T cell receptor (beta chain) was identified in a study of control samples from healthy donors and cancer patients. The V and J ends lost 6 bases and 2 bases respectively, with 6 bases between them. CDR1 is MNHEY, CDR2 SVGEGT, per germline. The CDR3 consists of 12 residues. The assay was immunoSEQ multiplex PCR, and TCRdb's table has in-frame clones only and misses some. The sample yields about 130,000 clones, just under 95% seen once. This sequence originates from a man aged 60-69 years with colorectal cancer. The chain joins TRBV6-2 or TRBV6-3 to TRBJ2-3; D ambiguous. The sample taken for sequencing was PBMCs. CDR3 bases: TGTGCCAGCAGCGACCCCACAGATACGCAGTATTTT. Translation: CASSDPTDTQYF.